Included here is one TCR beta chain sequence, with context. These data are taken from a study of blood T cell repertoires in COVID-19. Study as a whole: Whether acute or convalescent, the COVID-19 samples came from the United States, Italy and Spain. T cells, B-cell-depleted T cells, or PBMCs supplied cDNA or gDNA.

In the authors' workflow: By means of reference gene primer amplification, nucleated cell counts were estimated. Profiling relied on immunoSEQ multiplex PCR, and the TCRdb table lists in-frame clones only, not all of them. V, J and clone size reflect that table, while D and trimming were determined from the DNA. The repertoire includes fewer than 200,000 clones, around nine tenths of them detected once, and over 0.7% sits in the top ten. The sequence was obtained from a woman between 18 and 29 years old who had recovered from COVID-19. Sequencing was performed on peripheral blood.

CDR3 nucleotide sequence: TGTGCCAGCAGCAGAGGGACAAATTATGGCTACACCTTC. Its protein product is CASSRGTNYGYTF. This chain links TRBV9 with TRBJ1-2; D may be TRBD1 (6 bases). The CDR3 runs 13 residues. Germline-derived CDR1 and CDR2 are SGDLS and YYNGEE. The V end was cut by 4 bases, the J end by 5 bases, with 12 bases between.